Each of the 9 T cell receptor beta chains below was sequenced from the same sample in a study of shared clonotypes between healthy human individuals. This table comes from immunoSEQ multiplex PCR, and its TCRdb copy is limited to in-frame clones, with some not included. The data contain millions of clones, approximately 95% of them singletons. The sample was naive CD4+ T cells from PBMCs. Sample subset: CD45RA+ positively selected. These receptors came from a man aged 18 to 30 in good health. Some clones in this sample may be carry-over from other donors' samples.

This clone has a single count. This chain uses TRBV11-3 with TRBJ2-1; D is unresolved. Germline V lookup: CDR1 SGHNT, CDR2 YENEEA. The CDR3 is 11 amino acids. Trimming removed 6 bases from V and 3 bases from J, with 3 bases in between. CDR3 sequence reads: CASRFYNEQFF. The CDR3 DNA follows: TGTGCCAGCAGATTCTACAATGAGCAGTTCTTC.

The chain links TRBV2 to TRBJ2-2; D is possibly TRBD1 (6 bases). From germline, CDR1 is SNHLY and CDR2 FYNNEI. V was cut by 8 bases and J by 1 base, with 14 bases left in between. The CDR3 spans 15 residues. The DNA of the CDR3 is TGTGCCAGCGATAGACAGGAGAGGAACACCGGGGAGCTGTTTTTT. It yields the protein CASDRQERNTGELFF.

J is TRBJ1-3 and V is TRBV25-1; 9 bases fit TRBD1. Germline V gene data show CDR1 as MGHDK and CDR2 as SYGVNS. This CDR3 is built from 14 residues. The ends lost 4 bases at V and 4 bases at J; junction bases unmatched: 2. The CDR3 DNA reads as TGTGCCAGCAGTGGGACAGGGGTCGGAAACACCATATATTTT. Encoded protein: CASSGTGVGNTIYF.

The rearrangement uses TRBV14 and TRBJ1-1; 7 bases map to TRBD1. From germline, CDR1 is SGHDN and CDR2 FVKESK. CDR3 length: 15 amino acids. The V and J ends lost 6 bases and 5 bases, in that order; junction bases with no gene match: 12. This CDR3 is CASRGVQGFGTEAFF. The DNA of the CDR3 is TGTGCCAGCAGAGGAGTACAGGGGTTCGGGACTGAAGCTTTCTTT.

V usage is TRBV6-5 and J usage is TRBJ2-7, with 9 bases fitting TRBD2. The CDR3 is 16 amino acids. The trim removed 4 bases at V and 5 bases at J, leaving 12 bases unmatched. Germline values: CDR1 MNHEY, CDR2 SVGAGI. CDR3 sequence reads: CASSLLAGGPGNEQYF. Written as DNA, the CDR3 is TGTGCCAGCAGTTTGCTGGCGGGAGGGCCAGGGAACGAGCAGTACTTC.

This clone came up once. The CDR3 loop is CASSNPTDTQYF. CDR3 in DNA: TGTGCCAGCAGCAACCCGACAGATACGCAGTATTTT. The rearrangement uses TRBV7-2 and TRBJ2-3, with D uncertain. Germline loops: CDR1 SGHTA, CDR2 FQGNSA. The length of the CDR3 is 12 residues. Trimming left V 5 bases short and J 3 bases short, with 6 bases between.

The J gene is TRBJ2-1, the V gene TRBV27; D gene ambiguous. The CDR3 extends over 17 amino acids. Trimming left V 5 bases short and J 4 bases short, with 21 bases between. Germline lookup yields CDR1 MNHEY and CDR2 SMNVEV (reference sequence). DNA for the CDR3: TGTGCCAGCAGTCCGCGCAGCAGGCCGGAGCCATACAATGAGCAGTTCTTC. Translating it yields CASSPRSRPEPYNEQFF.

The chain joins TRBV6-5 to TRBJ2-7; 13 bases agree with TRBD2. CDR3 length: 16 residues. Per germline, CDR1 MNHEY and CDR2 SVGAGI. V was pared by 0 bases and J by 2 bases, with 1 base of the junction left unmatched. This CDR3 reads CASSYSGTSGAYEQYF. The CDR3 DNA follows: TGTGCCAGCAGTTACTCCGGGACTAGCGGGGCCTACGAGCAGTACTTC.

Of note for this clone: In the same sample, other DNA sequences code for this CDR3. V is TRBV5-6 and J is TRBJ1-2; D is possibly TRBD1 (5 bases). In germline, CDR1 is SGHDT, CDR2 YYEEEE. The V end was cut by 2 bases, the J end by 0 bases, with 11 bases between. The CDR3 has 15 residues. The CDR3 DNA is TGTGCCAGCAGCTTCGACCCGGGGGCTAACTATGGCTACACCTTC. It yields the protein CASSFDPGANYGYTF.